This T cell receptor beta chain was retrieved from a study of breast tumors, draining lymph nodes, adjacent tissues. General study points: Tumor and nontumor repertoires were significantly more similar in luminal-like than in basal-like breast cancer. Tumor repertoires ranked between lymph nodes and nontumor tissue in diversity, with V and J gene preferences. Tumor T cell lymph node origin was a supported hypothesis, not proven. Data fit most tumor T cells coming from lymph node, expanding in tumor.

As to this clonotype: The antigen is not known.

Samples came from axillary lymph nodes draining the breast cancer. TCRdb fed the multiplex PCR reads into MiXCR, producing one record per CDR3 protein. The repertoire has around 170,000 distinct CDR3 sequences, 30% to 35% of them found once; the top ten carry around 4.5%. The CDR3 consists of 16 residues. With 0 bases removed from V and 12 bases from J, the gap between germline ends came to 21 bases. CDR1 and CDR2 (germline): MNHEY, SVGEGT. The chain joins TRBV6-2 or TRBV6-3 to TRBJ1-5; the D is unclear. Sequences were obtained from axillary lymph node tissue. The receptor comes from a female donor with breast cancer. Some clones in this sample may be carry-over from other donors' samples. CDR3 nucleotide sequence: TGTGCCAGCAGTTACTCCCCTTCTCGCCTTTCGCAAAGCCAGCATTTT. It encodes CASSYSPSRLSQSQHF.